This T cell receptor (beta chain) is from a study of cytotoxic CD8 clonotypes in ibrutinib-treated CLL. In the study overall: Samples showed on average around 250,000 productive templates and 94,082 productive rearrangements. Study-wide results and caveats: Clonality (at baseline) was higher than in age-matched healthy donors and tracked circulating CD8+ T-cell counts.

In regard to this clone: Its antigen remains unidentified.

The planned depth of sequencing spanned 1 in 200,000 to 1 in 1 million T cells. The table came from immunoSEQ multiplex PCR; TCRdb's copy has only in-frame clones and leaves some out. The profile covers approximately 92,000 clones, with around 77% appearing a single time and about 26% taken by the ten largest. From cryopreserved PBMCs came around 2 micrograms of genomic DNA used for TCR beta libraries. This CDR3 has 13 residues. CDR1 and CDR2 from the germline V gene are SGHTA and FQGNSA. V dropped 2 bases and J dropped 7 bases, with 8 bases sitting between them. The sequencing here drew on PBMCs, taken after 24 months of ibrutinib treatment. This TCR was sampled from a human donor with chronic lymphocytic leukemia. This sequence joins TRBV7-2 and TRBJ2-2; unclear D gene. The CDR3 loop is CASSLPSGGELFF. CDR3 bases: TGTGCCAGCAGCTTACCGAGTGGCGGGGAGCTGTTTTTT.